The 10 T cell receptor beta chains below all came from one sample that was sequenced in a study of T-cell memory formation after mild COVID-19. TCRdb called the 5' RACE reads again in MiXCR, with one record for every CDR3 protein. Among 350,000 to 500,000 distinct CDR3 sequences listed, 20% to 30% were seen once. Input material: PBMCs or a T cell subset sorted from them (not recorded which). These receptors originate from an adult woman who had mild COVID-19 (a few samples of this study predate the infection). Cell type and time point are not known.

This clonotype was detected only a few times. The J gene is TRBJ2-7, the V gene TRBV12-3 or TRBV12-4; D is possibly TRBD1 (6 bases). V gave up 2 bases and J gave up 4 bases, with 15 bases separating them. This CDR3 comprises 15 residues. CDR3 in DNA: TGTGCCAGCAGTTTAAGGCTCCCAGGGGCGTACGAGCAGTACTTC. Protein: CASSLRLPGAYEQYF.

This chain uses TRBV20-1 with TRBJ2-7, with TRBD2 as a possible D gene (6 bases). V shed 3 bases and J shed 2 bases, with 14 bases lying between them. The CDR3 is 14 amino acids. Germline V gene data show CDR1 as DFQATT and CDR2 as SNEGSKA (reference sequence). This CDR3 reads CSARAGSDAYEQYF. The CDR3 DNA reads TGCAGTGCTAGGGCCGGGAGTGATGCCTACGAGCAGTACTTC.

V is TRBV6-5 and J is TRBJ2-3; 10 nucleotides line up with TRBD2. This CDR3 has 18 residues. Germline V gene data show CDR1 as MNHEY and CDR2 as SVGAGI. V lost 0 bases to trimming and J lost 2 bases; unmatched junction nucleotides: 8. Here the CDR3 DNA reads TGTGCCAGCAGTTACTCGTTCATAGCGGGAGGCCCCACAGATACGCAGTATTTT. Encoded protein: CASSYSFIAGGPTDTQYF.

Comment on this clonotype: The junction shows a germline mismatch at one end, possibly a read error. This chain links TRBV7-6 with TRBJ2-7; 9 bases map to TRBD2. The CDR3 length is 16 residues. Germline loops: CDR1 SGHVS, CDR2 FNYEAQ. The CDR3 region is CASSLGGSGSSHEQYF. The CDR3 DNA reads TGTGCCAGCAGCTTAGGAGGTAGCGGGAGCTCCCACGAGCAGTACTTC. Combining the CDR3 with reference TRBV7-6 and TRBJ2-7 gives the whole variable domain GAGVSQSPRYKVTKRGQDVALRCDPISGHVSLYWYRQALGQGPEFLTYFNYEAQQDKSGLPNDRFSAERPEGSISTLTIQRTEQRDSAMYRCASSLGGSGSSHEQYFGPGTRLTVT.

This clonotype appeared a few times. The J gene is TRBJ2-2, the V gene TRBV7-8, with TRBD2 matching over 7 bases. Germline-derived CDR1 and CDR2 are SGHVS and FQNEAQ. The length of the CDR3 is 19 residues. The V segment lost 5 bases and the J segment 1 base; nucleotides outside the gene matches: 16. CDR3 sequence: CASSLKRGGLERNTGELFF. The CDR3 coding sequence is TGTGCCAGCAGCCTCAAGCGCGGGGGTTTAGAAAGGAACACCGGGGAGCTGTTTTTT.

This clonotype has at least ten counts. The chain links TRBV6-2 or TRBV6-3 to TRBJ2-7, with D possibly called TRBD1 or TRBD2 (5 bases each). CDR1 is MNHEY, CDR2 SVGEGT, per germline. CDR3 length: 14 amino acids. Trimming took off 6 bases at V and 1 base at J, with 13 bases between the two ends. The CDR3 region is CASSLRDGSYEQYF. The CDR3 nucleotides are TGTGCCAGCAGCCTCCGGGACGGGTCCTACGAGCAGTACTTC.

V gene TRBV29-1 combines with J gene TRBJ2-1; D is perhaps TRBD1 or TRBD2 (5 bases each). CDR1 and CDR2 (germline): SQVTM, ANQGSEA. The CDR3 totals 14 residues. V was pared by 7 bases and J by 0 bases, with 13 bases between. The CDR3 here is CSGRGGGSYNEQFF. The DNA for the CDR3 is TGCAGCGGCCGGGGTGGGGGCTCCTACAATGAGCAGTTCTTC.

This clonotype has more than one count but fewer than ten. The chain carries TRBV29-1 and TRBJ2-7; no clear D gene. The CDR3 spans 14 residues. Germline lookup yields CDR1 SQVTM and CDR2 ANQGSEA. V was clipped by 5 bases and J by 0 bases, with 14 bases between them. The CDR3 reads CSVKRRLSSYEQYF. CDR3 nucleotides: TGCAGCGTTAAACGGAGATTAAGCTCCTACGAGCAGTACTTC.

DNA for the CDR3: TGTGCCAGCAGCTTATATCTAGCTGGGTACAATGAGCAGTTCTTC. It encodes CASSLYLAGYNEQFF. The chain combines TRBV11-2 with TRBJ2-1; a possible D gene is TRBD2 (5 bases). Trimming took off 2 bases at V and 4 bases at J, with 12 bases between the two ends. Germline lookup yields CDR1 SGHAT and CDR2 FQNNGV. The CDR3 extends over 15 amino acids.

This rearrangement joins TRBV24-1 to TRBJ2-5; TRBD2 matches at 8 bases. Germline CDR1 KGHDR, CDR2 SFDVKD. The CDR3 covers 17 residues. V shed 4 bases and J 1 base; nucleotides not matched to a gene: 10. The chain's CDR3 is CATSDSGLAVIQETQYF. CDR3 coding DNA: TGTGCCACCAGTGACTCTGGACTAGCTGTAATCCAAGAGACCCAGTACTTC.